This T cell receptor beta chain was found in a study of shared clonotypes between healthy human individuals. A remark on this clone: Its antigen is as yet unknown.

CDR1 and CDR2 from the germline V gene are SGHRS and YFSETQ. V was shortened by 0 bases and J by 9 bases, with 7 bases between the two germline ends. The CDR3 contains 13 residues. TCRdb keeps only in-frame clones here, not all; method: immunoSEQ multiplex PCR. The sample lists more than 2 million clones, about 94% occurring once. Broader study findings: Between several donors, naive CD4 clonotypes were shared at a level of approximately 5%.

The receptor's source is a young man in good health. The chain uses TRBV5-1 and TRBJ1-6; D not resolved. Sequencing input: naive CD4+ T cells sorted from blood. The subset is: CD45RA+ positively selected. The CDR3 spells CASSLDGPSPLHF. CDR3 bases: TGCGCCAGCAGCTTGGACGGCCCTTCACCCCTCCACTTT.